Listed here are 26 T cell receptor beta chains from one sample, sequenced in a study of blood T cells in healthy people across ages. Primed by a sample-barcoded 5' primer and a J-beta primer mix, a second PCR proceeded for 7 to 11 cycles. TCRdb passed the 5' RACE reads through MiXCR, listing each CDR3 protein once. The sample shows 1.5 million to 2 million distinct CDR3 sequences, just under 50% of them seen only once. The sequenced sample was blood. The receptors were gathered from a woman between 40 and 50 years old in good health.

J is TRBJ2-5 and V is TRBV25-1, with 8 bases fitting TRBD2. Per the germline V gene, CDR1 is MGHDK and CDR2 is SYGVNS. V lost 8 bases and J lost 7; bases outside the gene matches: 30. This CDR3 region has 20 residues. Here the CDR3 DNA reads TGTGCCAGCGTATTTATCGCGCCGGGACTAGTCCGGGTACGAGGAGGGACCCAGTACTTC. It codes for CASVFIAPGLVRVRGGTQYF.

The V and J genes are TRBV10-2 and TRBJ2-7; TRBD1 aligns across 8 bases. Germline trimming cut 6 bases from V and 0 bases from J; bases unmatched to any gene: 22. CDR1 and CDR2 (germline): WSHSY, SAAADI. This CDR3 is built from 20 residues. This chain's CDR3 is CASSPRGTGVGELSSYEQYF. The CDR3 DNA sequence: TGCGCCAGCAGCCCGAGGGGGACAGGCGTTGGGGAACTGAGCTCCTACGAGCAGTACTTC.

This clonotype was seen a handful of times. V gene TRBV27 combines with J gene TRBJ2-3; D is ambiguous. CDR3 length equals 16 residues. Between the trimmed V and J ends, which lost 3 bases and 5 bases, there was a span of 18 bases. Per germline, CDR1 MNHEY and CDR2 SMNVEV (reference sequence). The CDR3 loop is CASSFVTAHPRDTQYF. CDR3 DNA sequence: TGTGCCAGCAGTTTCGTCACAGCCCATCCCCGAGATACGCAGTATTTT.

The CDR3 DNA follows: TGCAGTGCTAGGGGCAGGGGGTACCAAGAGACCCAGTACTTC. The encoded protein is CSARGRGYQETQYF. This chain links TRBV20-1 with TRBJ2-5, with 7 bases aligning to TRBD1. The CDR3 length is 14 residues. Germline trimming cut 3 bases from V and 0 bases from J; bases unmatched to any gene: 4. The V gene's germline CDR1 is DFQATT and CDR2 SNEGSKA (reference sequence).

V is TRBV4-1 and J is TRBJ2-7; no reliable D call. Between the trimmed V and J ends, which lost 2 bases and 7 bases, there was a span of 9 bases. Germline V gene lookup returns CDR1 MGHRA and CDR2 YSYEKL. The CDR3 is 12 residues long. DNA for the CDR3: TGCGCCAGCAGCCAACGTCTGGGAGAGCAGTACTTC. Translation gives CASSQRLGEQYF.

The chain is built from TRBV2 and TRBJ2-7; 9 bases fit TRBD2. V lost 8 bases and J lost 1; bases outside the gene matches: 6. Looked up from germline, CDR1 is SNHLY and CDR2 is FYNNEI. This CDR3 has 14 residues. CDR3 bases: TGTGCCAGCGCAACTAGCGGGTTTTCCTACGAGCAGTACTTC. It translates to CASATSGFSYEQYF.

This clonotype was detected a few times. The chain has TRBV7-2 and TRBJ1-6; 8 bases are shared with TRBD1. CDR1 is SGHTA, CDR2 FQGNSA, per germline. The CDR3 extends over 17 amino acids. Unmatched junction bases numbered 10, after V lost 1 base and J lost 8 bases. The CDR3, as DNA: TGTGCCAGCAGCTTAGTTCCCGGGCAGGGGGCCGATTCACCCCTCCACTTT. Translating gives CASSLVPGQGADSPLHF.

The V call is TRBV6-6, the J call TRBJ1-5; D unresolved. Trimming removed 6 bases from V and 0 bases from J, with 9 bases in between. The CDR3 covers 14 residues. In germline, CDR1 is MNHNY, CDR2 SVGAGI (reference sequence). CDR3 protein: CASRGDTSNQPQHF. As DNA, the CDR3 is TGTGCCAGCAGGGGTGACACTAGCAATCAGCCCCAGCATTTT.

The gene calls are TRBV3-1 and TRBJ2-6; 7 bases align to TRBD1. The CDR3 is 19 residues long. Germline assignment: CDR1 LGHDT and CDR2 YNNKEL (reference sequence). The J segment lost 2 bases and the V segment lost 3 bases, leaving 13 bases of the junction unmatched. The CDR3 bases are TGTGCCAGCAGCCACATTCGAGGGGGCGGAACGGCTGGGGCCAACGTCCTGACTTTC. This sequence encodes CASSHIRGGGTAGANVLTF.

The rearrangement joins TRBV7-2 to TRBJ2-1; tentatively, D is TRBD1 (6 bases). CDR3 length: 15 residues. Germline V lookup: CDR1 SGHTA, CDR2 FQGNSA. Trimming stripped 3 bases from V and 2 bases from J, with 11 bases between. The DNA for the CDR3 is TGTGCCAGCAGCTTCCCCAGGGGACCCTACAATGAGCAGTTCTTC. It yields the protein CASSFPRGPYNEQFF. Using reference TRBV7-2 and TRBJ2-1 for the parts outside the CDR3, the full variable domain is GAGVSQSPSNKVTEKGKDVELRCDPISGHTALYWYRQSLGQGLEFLIYFQGNSAPDKSGLPSDRFSAERTGGSVSTLTIQRTQQEDSAVYLCASSFPRGPYNEQFFGPGTRLTVL.

This clonotype turned up a few times. The J gene is TRBJ1-2, the V gene TRBV28; a weak D match, TRBD1 (5 bases). Germline values: CDR1 MDHEN, CDR2 SYDVKM. This CDR3 has 13 amino acids. The V end lost 5 bases, the J end lost 4 bases, and 11 bases lay between the germline ends. The CDR3 DNA reads TGTGCCAGCAGTCTCAATGGGGGCTATGGCTACACCTTC. This gives the protein CASSLNGGYGYTF.

Here the CDR3 reads CASSALKGHEQYF. For the CDR3, the DNA is TGTGCCAGCAGCGCCCTCAAGGGCCACGAGCAGTACTTC. The rearrangement joins TRBV9 to TRBJ2-7; D ambiguous. The CDR3 has 13 amino acids. Germline CDR1 is SGDLS and CDR2 is YYNGEE. The V and J ends lost 3 bases and 5 bases respectively, with 12 bases between them.

Only a few counts were recorded for this clonotype. The chain has TRBV15 and TRBJ2-5; D ambiguous. Germline values: CDR1 LNHNV, CDR2 YYDKDF (reference sequence). The CDR3 spans 12 residues. Trimming removed 4 bases at V and 6 bases at J, with 9 bases between. CDR3 coding DNA: TGTGCCACCAGCACTGGAGCCAAGACCCAGTACTTC. As protein: CATSTGAKTQYF.

V gene TRBV4-3 combines with J gene TRBJ2-5; 7 nucleotides align to TRBD1. Per the germline V gene, CDR1 is LGHNA and CDR2 is YSLEER. The CDR3 covers 15 residues. Trimming removed 1 base from V and 5 bases from J; junction bases left unmatched: 7. CDR3 DNA sequence: TGCGCCAGCAGCCAAGTGACAGGGTCGGGGGAGACCCAGTACTTC. Encoded protein: CASSQVTGSGETQYF.

The chain carries TRBV11-2 and TRBJ2-1; the match to TRBD2 covers 13 bases. CDR1 SGHAT and CDR2 FQNNGV come from the germline V gene. The CDR3 is 19 amino acids. The V and J ends lost 2 bases and 4 bases, in that order; junction bases with no gene match: 11. The CDR3 DNA follows: TGTGCCAGCAGCTTATCCTTACTAGCGGGGGGGGAAAAATACAATGAGCAGTTCTTC. Protein: CASSLSLLAGGEKYNEQFF.

This clonotype was observed a few times. The CDR3 DNA reads TGTGCCAGCAGCTTAGCTCAAGTGCGATATGGCTACACCTTC. Translation gives CASSLAQVRYGYTF. The chain uses TRBV7-2 and TRBJ1-2; no firm D call. The length of the CDR3 is 14 residues. The ends were cut back, 0 bases at V and 5 bases at J, with 10 bases in the middle. CDR1 is SGHTA and CDR2 is FQGNSA in the germline V gene. The complete variable domain, with remaining parts taken from reference TRBV7-2 and TRBJ1-2, reads GAGVSQSPSNKVTEKGKDVELRCDPISGHTALYWYRQSLGQGLEFLIYFQGNSAPDKSGLPSDRFSAERTGGSVSTLTIQRTQQEDSAVYLCASSLAQVRYGYTFGSGTRLTVV.

The CDR3 region is CSVLGLAGAIQFF. CDR3 DNA: TGCAGCGTCCTGGGACTAGCGGGGGCCATCCAGTTCTTC. V and J are TRBV29-1 and TRBJ2-1, with TRBD2 identical over 14 bases. Trimming took 6 bases from V and 13 from J; bases not matched to a gene: 8. Germline loops: CDR1 SQVTM, CDR2 ANQGSEA. The CDR3 length is 13 residues.

The chain is built from TRBV20-1 and TRBJ2-3; the match to TRBD1 covers 7 bases. CDR1 DFQATT and CDR2 SNEGSKA come from the germline V gene (reference sequence). Trimming took 5 bases from V and 1 from J; bases not matched to a gene: 9. CDR3 length: 15 amino acids. The DNA of the CDR3 is TGCAGTGCTCTAGAGGGGGCATCAGGCACAGATACGCAGTATTTT. The encoded protein is CSALEGASGTDTQYF.

The rearrangement joins TRBV5-5 to TRBJ2-1; 9 positions match TRBD1. This CDR3 comprises 15 residues. V gave up 4 bases and J gave up 9 bases; unmatched junction bases: 11. Germline CDR1 and CDR2: SGHKS and YYEKEE (reference sequence). CDR3 sequence: CASSLSGTGITEQFF. The CDR3 nucleotides are TGTGCCAGCAGCCTGAGCGGGACAGGGATTACTGAGCAGTTCTTC.

This clonotype was picked up a small number of times. This sequence joins TRBV5-1 and TRBJ2-7, with D tentatively TRBD2 (6 bases). V shed 5 bases and J shed 0 bases, with 18 bases lying between them. The CDR3 loop spans 16 amino acids. Germline lookup yields CDR1 SGHRS and CDR2 YFSETQ. The CDR3 DNA is TGCGCCAGCAGACCAACGGGGGACTCTAGCTCCTACGAGCAGTACTTC. This codes for CASRPTGDSSSYEQYF. The whole variable domain, remainder taken from reference TRBV5-1 and TRBJ2-7, is KAGVTQTPRYLIKTRGQQVTLSCSPISGHRSVSWYQQTPGQGLQFLFEYFSETQRNKGNFPGRFSGRQFSNSRSEMNVSTLELGDSALYLCASRPTGDSSSYEQYFGPGTRLTVT.

The chain joins TRBV4-2 to TRBJ2-7; 15 nucleotides agree with TRBD2. The J call is in doubt because the DNA end fits TRBJ2-5 better. CDR3 size: 18 residues. CDR1 and CDR2 from the germline V gene are LGHNA and YNFKEQ. The CDR3 DNA reads TGTGCCAGCAGCCAATCCAGGACTAGCGGGGGGGCGGAGGCGACCCAGTACTTC. Encoded protein: CASSQSRTSGGAEATQYF.

This clonotype appeared a few times. The chain has TRBV5-1 and TRBJ2-5; TRBD2 is a possible D gene (7 bases). This CDR3 is built from 15 residues. CDR1 and CDR2 (germline): SGHRS, YFSETQ. V shed 6 bases and J shed 11 bases, with 26 bases lying between them. The CDR3 DNA reads as TGCGCCAGCAACGTATTTAGGGCGGGGGCCAATGAGCAGTACTTC. This translates into CASNVFRAGANEQYF.

The J gene is TRBJ1-5, the V gene TRBV29-1; weak D call: TRBD1 (5 bases). The CDR3 runs 14 residues. Between the trimmed V and J ends, which lost 4 bases and 3 bases, there was a span of 13 bases. Germline CDR1 SQVTM, CDR2 ANQGSEA. The CDR3 coding sequence is TGCAGCGTTGCGGGAGGGGATCTCAATCAGCCCCAGCATTTT. Protein product: CSVAGGDLNQPQHF.

J is TRBJ2-7 and V is TRBV4-3, with 7 positions matching TRBD1. Gene TRBJ2-5 matches the end of the DNA better, so the J call may be wrong. From germline, CDR1 is LGHNA and CDR2 YSLEER. The CDR3 loop spans 14 amino acids. CDR3 DNA sequence: TGCGCCAGCAGTTCAACGACAGGGTTCGGGACCCAGTACTTC. Its translation: CASSSTTGFGTQYF.

The CDR3 DNA reads TGTGCCACCACGCGAGGCAAGCAAGAGACCCAGTACTTC. This codes for CATTRGKQETQYF. The rearrangement joins TRBV15 to TRBJ2-5; D unclear. CDR1 LNHNV and CDR2 YYDKDF come from the germline V gene (reference sequence). The CDR3 extends over 13 amino acids. Trimming stripped 7 bases from V and 2 bases from J, with 11 bases between.

This clonotype was detected a few times. The chain employs TRBV6-6 and TRBJ2-4; D is perhaps TRBD1 (5 bases). Germline CDR1 reads MNHNY; CDR2 reads SVGAGI (reference sequence). Trimming removed 6 bases at V and 6 bases at J, with 9 bases between. The CDR3 has 12 residues. CDR3 in amino acids: CASSPDRNIQYF. Written as DNA, the CDR3 is TGTGCCAGCAGCCCCGACAGAAACATTCAGTACTTC.